This T cell receptor beta chain comes out of a study of blood T cell repertoires in COVID-19. Some clones are missing from TCRdb's copy, which holds only in-frame ones; the method was immunoSEQ multiplex PCR. The sample includes some 140,000 clones, under 85% of them seen just once. Trimming cost V 2 bases and J 2 bases, with 12 bases left between them. This CDR3 is built from 15 residues. Germline V gene sequence: CDR1 MNHEY, CDR2 SVGAGI. Source material: peripheral blood. The chain combines TRBV6-5 with TRBJ1-2; perhaps TRBD1 as D (6 bases). The origin of this receptor is a man between 60 and 75 years old with COVID-19, enrolled during active disease. Written as DNA, the CDR3 is TGTGCCAGCAGTTACCACCGGACAGAGAACTATGGCTACACCTTC. This encodes CASSYHRTENYGYTF.